The rows below give T cell receptor beta chains drawn from one sample of a study of blood T cell repertoires in COVID-19. Libraries were prepared by immunoSEQ multiplex PCR; TCRdb keeps only in-frame clonotypes and omits some of them. The sample holds hundreds of thousands of clones, 87% seen once. The material sequenced was PBMCs or T cells enriched from blood (not recorded which). Source of these receptors: a woman in her 30s with acute COVID-19. Both conserved end residues are part of each CDR3. D genes are given only for firm matches. A clone size is listed for some rows: how often the clone was seen (once, few, many), or a class if it is expanded.

clone size	J gene	V gene	D gene	CDR3 DNA	CDR3 protein
once	TRBJ1-2	TRBV18	TRBD1	TGTGCCAGCTCATCCCGACAGGGATCCCACTATGGCTACACCTTC	CASSSRQGSHYGYTF
.	TRBJ2-2	TRBV7-9	.	TGTGCCAGCAGCATACGGGACTCGGCTACCGGGGAGCTGTTTTTT	CASSIRDSATGELFF
.	TRBJ1-4	TRBV27	.	TGTGCCAGCAGTACTGGAGCCACGGCTAATGAAAAACTGTTTTTT	CASSTGATANEKLFF
.	TRBJ1-2	TRBV5-4	TRBD1	TGTGCCAGCAGCCTAGAGCCCGGGACAGGGTTGGGTGGCTACACCTTC	CASSLEPGTGLGGYTF
.	TRBJ2-1	TRBV4-3	TRBD1	TGCGCCAGCAGCCAAGGGGGGCAGGGGGCCGATGAGCAGTTCTTC	CASSQGGQGADEQFF
.	TRBJ2-7	TRBV29-1	.	TGCAGCGTGGAACTACTTAGCTCCTACGAGCAGTACTTC	CSVELLSSYEQYF
.	TRBJ1-2	TRBV6-5	.	TGTGCCAGCGGGAGGCCTCGAAGATATGGCTACACCTTC	CASGRPRRYGYTF
.	TRBJ2-5	TRBV5-4	.	TGTGCCAGCAGCTTGGCCGGGGGAGGAGAGACCCAGTACTTC	CASSLAGGGETQYF
.	TRBJ2-4	TRBV5-1	TRBD1	TGCGCCAGCAGCTTGGAACAGGGGGCCATTCAGTACTTC	CASSLEQGAIQYF
.	TRBJ1-2	TRBV25-1	TRBD1	TGTGCCAGCCTGGCGGACAGGGGGCCTATCTATGGCTACACCTTC	CASLADRGPIYGYTF
once	TRBJ1-1	TRBV19	.	TGTGCCAGTCTGAGCAGGGGATTGAACACTGAAGCTTTCTTT	CASLSRGLNTEAFF
.	TRBJ2-7	TRBV9	.	TGTGCCAGCAGCGTAGGGACTGATCTCTCCTGCGAGCAGTACTTC	CASSVGTDLSCEQYF
once	TRBJ1-2	TRBV10-2	.	TGCGCCAGCAGTGAGAGCAATCCAAATTATGGCTACACCTTC	CASSESNPNYGYTF
.	TRBJ1-1	TRBV12-3/TRBV12-4	TRBD1	TGTGCCAGCAGTTCAGGGGGCACTGAAGCTTTCTTT	CASSSGGTEAFF
.	TRBJ2-2	TRBV5-6	.	TGTGCCAGCAGCTTGTTGACAGACACCGGGGAGCTGTTTTTT	CASSLLTDTGELFF
medium-sized	TRBJ1-2	TRBV6-5	.	TGTGCCAGCAGCCTCCCAGGGGATGACTATGGCTACACCTTC	CASSLPGDDYGYTF
.	TRBJ2-4	TRBV6-6	TRBD2	TGTGCCAGCAGTTACTCGGCGGGGGGGGCAAACATTCAGTACTTC	CASSYSAGGANIQYF
.	TRBJ1-6	TRBV27	.	TGTGCCAGCAGGGGGCAGGGAATCTCCTATAATTCACCCCTCCACTTT	CASRGQGISYNSPLHF
.	TRBJ2-1	TRBV6-6	.	TGTGCCAGCAGCAAACCCGGGGTTAAGCAGTTCTTC	CASSKPGVKQFF
.	TRBJ2-7	TRBV5-4	.	TGTGCCAGCAGCCCTGACAGGACCACCTACGAGCAGTACTTC	CASSPDRTTYEQYF